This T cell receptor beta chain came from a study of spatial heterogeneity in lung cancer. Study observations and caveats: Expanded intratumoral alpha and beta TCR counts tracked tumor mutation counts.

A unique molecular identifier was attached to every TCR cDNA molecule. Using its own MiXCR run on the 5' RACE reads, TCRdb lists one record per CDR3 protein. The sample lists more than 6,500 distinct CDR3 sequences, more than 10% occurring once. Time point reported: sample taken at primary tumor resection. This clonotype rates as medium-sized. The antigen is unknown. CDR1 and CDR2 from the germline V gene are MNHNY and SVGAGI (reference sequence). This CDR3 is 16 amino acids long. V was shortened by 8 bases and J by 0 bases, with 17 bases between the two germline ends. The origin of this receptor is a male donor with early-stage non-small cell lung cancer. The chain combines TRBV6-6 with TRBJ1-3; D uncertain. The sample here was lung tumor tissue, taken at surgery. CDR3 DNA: TGTGCCAGCGAGAGCGCCGGACTGAGCTCTGGAAACACCATATATTTT. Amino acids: CASESAGLSSGNTIYF.